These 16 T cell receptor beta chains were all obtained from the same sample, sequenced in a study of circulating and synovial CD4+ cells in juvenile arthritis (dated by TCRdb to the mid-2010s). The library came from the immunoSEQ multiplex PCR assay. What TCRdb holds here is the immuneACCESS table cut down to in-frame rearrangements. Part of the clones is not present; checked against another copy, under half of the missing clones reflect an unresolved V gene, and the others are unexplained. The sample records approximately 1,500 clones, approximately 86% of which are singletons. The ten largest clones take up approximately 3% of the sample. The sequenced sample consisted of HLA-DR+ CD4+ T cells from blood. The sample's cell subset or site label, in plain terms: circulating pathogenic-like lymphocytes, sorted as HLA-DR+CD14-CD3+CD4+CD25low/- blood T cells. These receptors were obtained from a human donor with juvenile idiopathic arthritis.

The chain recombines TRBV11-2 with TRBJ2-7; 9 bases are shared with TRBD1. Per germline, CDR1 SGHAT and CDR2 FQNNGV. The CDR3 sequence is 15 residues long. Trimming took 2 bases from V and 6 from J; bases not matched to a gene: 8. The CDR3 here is CASSLHYRQGGEQYF. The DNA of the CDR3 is TGTGCCAGCAGCTTACATTATAGACAGGGGGGCGAGCAGTACTTC.

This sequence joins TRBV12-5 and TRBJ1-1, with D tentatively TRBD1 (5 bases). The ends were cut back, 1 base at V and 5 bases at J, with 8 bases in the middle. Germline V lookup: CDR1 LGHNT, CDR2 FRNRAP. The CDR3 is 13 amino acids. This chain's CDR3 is CASGLGAGTEAFF. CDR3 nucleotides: TGTGCTAGTGGTTTGGGGGCAGGGACTGAAGCTTTCTTT.

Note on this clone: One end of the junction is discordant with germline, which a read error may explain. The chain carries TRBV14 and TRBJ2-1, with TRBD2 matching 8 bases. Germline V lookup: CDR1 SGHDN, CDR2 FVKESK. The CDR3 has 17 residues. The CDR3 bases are TGTGCCAGCAGCTCCCGGGGGGGGCTAGCGGGTTACAATGGGCAGTTCTTC. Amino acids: CASSSRGGLAGYNGQFF.

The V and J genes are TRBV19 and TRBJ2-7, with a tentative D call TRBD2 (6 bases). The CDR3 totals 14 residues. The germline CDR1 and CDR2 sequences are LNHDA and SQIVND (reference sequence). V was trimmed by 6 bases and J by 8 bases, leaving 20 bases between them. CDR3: CASRAPGTGDQQYF. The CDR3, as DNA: TGTGCCAGTAGGGCCCCCGGGACGGGGGACCAGCAGTACTTC.

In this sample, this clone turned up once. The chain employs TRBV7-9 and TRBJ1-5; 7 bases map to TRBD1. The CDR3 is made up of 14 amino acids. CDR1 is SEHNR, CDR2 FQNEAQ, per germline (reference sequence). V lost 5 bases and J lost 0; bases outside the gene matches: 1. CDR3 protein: CASSRDSSNQPQHF. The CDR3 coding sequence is TGTGCCAGCAGCAGGGACAGTAGCAATCAGCCCCAGCATTTT.

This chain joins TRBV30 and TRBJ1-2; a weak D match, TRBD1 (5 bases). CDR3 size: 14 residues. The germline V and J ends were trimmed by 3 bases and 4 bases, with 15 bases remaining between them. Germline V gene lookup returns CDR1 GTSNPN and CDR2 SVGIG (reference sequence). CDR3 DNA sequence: TGTGCCTGGAGGTGGGGGAGGGGAAGCTATGGCTACACCTTC. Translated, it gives CAWRWGRGSYGYTF. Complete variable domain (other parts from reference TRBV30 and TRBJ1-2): SQTIHQWPATLVQPVGSPLSLECTVEGTSNPNLYWYRQAAGRGLQLLFYSVGIGQISSEVPQNLSASRPQDRQFILSSKKLLLSDSGFYLCAWRWGRGSYGYTFGSGTRLTVV.

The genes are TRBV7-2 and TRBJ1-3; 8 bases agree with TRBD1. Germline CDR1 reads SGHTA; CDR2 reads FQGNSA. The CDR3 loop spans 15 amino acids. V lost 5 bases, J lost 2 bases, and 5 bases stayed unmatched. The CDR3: CASSKQGGPGNTIYF. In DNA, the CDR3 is TGTGCCAGCAGCAAACAGGGGGGCCCTGGAAACACCATATATTTT.

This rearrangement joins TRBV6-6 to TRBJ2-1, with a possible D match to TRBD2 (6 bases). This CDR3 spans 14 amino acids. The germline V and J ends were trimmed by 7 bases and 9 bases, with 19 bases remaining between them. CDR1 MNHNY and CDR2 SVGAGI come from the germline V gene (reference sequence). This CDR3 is CASNSEGGTSEQFF. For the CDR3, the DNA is TGTGCCAGCAATTCAGAGGGAGGCACAAGTGAGCAGTTCTTC.

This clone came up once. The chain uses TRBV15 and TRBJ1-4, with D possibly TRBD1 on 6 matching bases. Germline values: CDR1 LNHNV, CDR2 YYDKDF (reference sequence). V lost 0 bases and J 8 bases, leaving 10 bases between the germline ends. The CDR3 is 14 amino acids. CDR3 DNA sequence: TGTGCCACCAGCAGAGATGGGCAGGGGGAAAAACTGTTTTTT. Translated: CATSRDGQGEKLFF.

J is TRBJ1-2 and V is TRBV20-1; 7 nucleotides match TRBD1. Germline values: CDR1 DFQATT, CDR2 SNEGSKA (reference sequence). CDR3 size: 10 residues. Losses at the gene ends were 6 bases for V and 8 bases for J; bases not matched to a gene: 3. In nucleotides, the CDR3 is TGCAGTGCCCAGGGGGGAGGCTACACCTTC. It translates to CSAQGGGYTF.

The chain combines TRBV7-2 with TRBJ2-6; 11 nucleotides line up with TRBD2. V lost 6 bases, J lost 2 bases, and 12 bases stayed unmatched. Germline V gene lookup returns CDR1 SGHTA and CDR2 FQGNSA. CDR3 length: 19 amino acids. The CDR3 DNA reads TGTGCCAGCAGTTCCCATAGCGGGGGGGCCTCTCCTGGGGCCAACGTCCTGACTTTC. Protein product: CASSSHSGGASPGANVLTF.

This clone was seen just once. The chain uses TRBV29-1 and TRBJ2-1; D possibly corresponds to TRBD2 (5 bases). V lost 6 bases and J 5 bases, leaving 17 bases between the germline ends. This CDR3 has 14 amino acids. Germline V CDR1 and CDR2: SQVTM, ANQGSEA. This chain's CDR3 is CSVGDRYAHNEQFF. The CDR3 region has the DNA TGCAGCGTGGGAGATCGTTACGCTCACAATGAGCAGTTCTTC.

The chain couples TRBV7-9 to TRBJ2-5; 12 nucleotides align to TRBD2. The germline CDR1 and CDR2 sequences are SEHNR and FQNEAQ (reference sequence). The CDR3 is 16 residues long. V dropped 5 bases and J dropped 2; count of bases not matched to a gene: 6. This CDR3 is CASSPRTSGAQETQYF. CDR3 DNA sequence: TGTGCCAGCAGCCCCAGGACTAGCGGGGCTCAAGAGACCCAGTACTTC.

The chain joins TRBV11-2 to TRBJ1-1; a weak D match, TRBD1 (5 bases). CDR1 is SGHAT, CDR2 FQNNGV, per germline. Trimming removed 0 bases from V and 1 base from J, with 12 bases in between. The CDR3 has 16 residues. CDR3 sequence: CASSLDGAGTNTEAFF. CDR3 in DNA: TGTGCCAGCAGCTTAGACGGGGCGGGGACGAACACTGAAGCTTTCTTT.

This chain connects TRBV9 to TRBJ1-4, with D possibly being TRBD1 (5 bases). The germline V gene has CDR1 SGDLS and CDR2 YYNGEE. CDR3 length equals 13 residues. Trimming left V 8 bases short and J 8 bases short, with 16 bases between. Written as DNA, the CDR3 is TGTGCCAGTGCCCGGGGGGATGCCGAAAAACTGTTTTTT. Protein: CASARGDAEKLFF.

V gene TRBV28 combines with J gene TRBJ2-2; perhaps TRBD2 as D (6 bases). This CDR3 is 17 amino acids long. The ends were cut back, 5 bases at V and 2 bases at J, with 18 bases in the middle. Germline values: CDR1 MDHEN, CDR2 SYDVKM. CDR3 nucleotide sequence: TGTGCCAGCAGTCTTAGAACTAGCTTGAGAAACACCGGGGAGCTGTTTTTT. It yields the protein CASSLRTSLRNTGELFF.